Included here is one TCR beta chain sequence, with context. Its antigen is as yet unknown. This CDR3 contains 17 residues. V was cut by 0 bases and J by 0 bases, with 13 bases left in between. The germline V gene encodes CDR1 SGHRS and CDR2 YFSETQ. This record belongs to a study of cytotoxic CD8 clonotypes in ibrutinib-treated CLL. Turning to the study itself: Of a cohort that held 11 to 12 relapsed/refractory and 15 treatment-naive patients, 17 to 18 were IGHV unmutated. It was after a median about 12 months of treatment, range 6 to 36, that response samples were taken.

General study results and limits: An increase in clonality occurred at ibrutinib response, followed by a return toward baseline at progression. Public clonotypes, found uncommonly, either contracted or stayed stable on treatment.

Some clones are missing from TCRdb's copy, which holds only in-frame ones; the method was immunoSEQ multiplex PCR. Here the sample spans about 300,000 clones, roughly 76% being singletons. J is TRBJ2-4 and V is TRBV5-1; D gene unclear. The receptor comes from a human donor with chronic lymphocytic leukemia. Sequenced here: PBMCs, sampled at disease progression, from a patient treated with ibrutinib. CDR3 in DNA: TGCGCCAGCAGCTTGGAACCCGTGAAACTAGCCAAAAACATTCAGTACTTC. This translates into CASSLEPVKLAKNIQYF. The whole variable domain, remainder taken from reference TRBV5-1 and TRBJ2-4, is KAGVTQTPRYLIKTRGQQVTLSCSPISGHRSVSWYQQTPGQGLQFLFEYFSETQRNKGNFPGRFSGRQFSNSRSEMNVSTLELGDSALYLCASSLEPVKLAKNIQYFGAGTRLSVL.